The 20 T cell receptor beta chains below were found in one sample sequenced in a study of OX40 agonist ivuxolimab in advanced cancers. Libraries were prepared by immunoSEQ multiplex PCR; TCRdb keeps only in-frame clonotypes and omits some of them. The table has approximately 99,000 clones, roughly 90% seen once. The input for sequencing was CD4+ or CD8+ T cells sorted from blood, taken in a trial of the OX40 agonist ivuxolimab. Receptors originate from an adult with an advanced solid tumor such as melanoma, head and neck, liver or kidney cancer.

The V gene is TRBV29-1, the J gene TRBJ1-2; D gene ambiguous. There are 15 residues in the CDR3. Germline V lookup: CDR1 SQVTM, CDR2 ANQGSEA. The V end was cut by 0 bases, the J end by 5 bases, with 16 bases between. The CDR3 region is CSVEDSKTSSYGYTF. The CDR3 nucleotides read TGCAGCGTTGAAGATTCTAAGACATCCTCGTATGGCTACACCTTC.

The chain has TRBV6-6 and TRBJ1-5, with 8 nucleotides matching TRBD1. Germline values: CDR1 MNHNY, CDR2 SVGAGI (reference sequence). The V gene end was trimmed by 4 bases and the J gene end by 5 bases; junction bases not matched to a gene: 10. CDR3 length: 16 residues. This CDR3 is CASSSAGQGGDQPQHF. In DNA form, the CDR3 reads TGTGCCAGCAGTTCCGCCGGACAGGGAGGGGATCAGCCCCAGCATTTT.

The rearrangement links TRBV6-1 to TRBJ2-5, with D perhaps assigned TRBD1 or TRBD2 (5 bases each). Germline loops: CDR1 MNHNS, CDR2 SASEGT. This CDR3 has 12 amino acids. The V end was cut by 6 bases, the J end by 5 bases, with 10 bases between. The CDR3 protein is CASRVGRETQYF. Written as DNA, the CDR3 is TGTGCCAGCAGGGTGGGACGGGAGACCCAGTACTTC.

To note about this clone: The same CDR3 is also encoded by other DNA sequences in this sample. The gene calls are TRBV30 and TRBJ1-3; tentatively, D is TRBD1 (5 bases). The V gene lost 4 bases and the J gene lost 0 bases, with 7 bases spanning the gap. Germline loops: CDR1 GTSNPN, CDR2 SVGIG (reference sequence). This CDR3 comprises 13 residues. The CDR3 region has the DNA TGTGCCTGGACAGGGAACTCTGGAAACACCATATATTTT. This encodes CAWTGNSGNTIYF.

This rearrangement joins TRBV27 to TRBJ2-5; D is ambiguous. This CDR3 comprises 13 residues. V gave up 5 bases and J gave up 0 bases, with 7 bases separating them. Germline lookup yields CDR1 MNHEY and CDR2 SMNVEV (reference sequence). The chain's CDR3 is CASSPPYQETQYF. Written as DNA, the CDR3 is TGTGCCAGCAGTCCCCCGTACCAAGAGACCCAGTACTTC.

The CDR3 reads CASSLELGGGLFF. The DNA for the CDR3 is TGTGCCAGCAGCTTGGAGCTTGGGGGGGGACTGTTTTTT. The chain is built from TRBV5-4 and TRBJ1-4, with D tentatively TRBD1 (5 bases). V was pared by 0 bases and J by 13 bases, with 13 bases between. The length of the CDR3 is 13 residues. Germline V gene lookup returns CDR1 SGHNT and CDR2 YYREEE (reference sequence).

The J gene is TRBJ1-2, the V gene TRBV19; 7 bases are a match to TRBD1. Germline V gene sequence: CDR1 LNHDA, CDR2 SQIVND (reference sequence). The CDR3 consists of 15 residues. The V segment lost 5 bases and the J segment 5 bases; nucleotides outside the gene matches: 11. CDR3 DNA sequence: TGTGCCAGTAGTGCAGGGACAGTCTCTGTTTATGGCTACACCTTC. Its translation: CASSAGTVSVYGYTF. The variable domain in full, completed from reference TRBV19 and TRBJ1-2, reads DGGITQSPKYLFRKEGQNVTLSCEQNLNHDAMYWYRQDPGQGLRLIYYSQIVNDFQKGDIAEGYSVSREKKESFPLTVTSAQKNPTAFYLCASSAGTVSVYGYTFGSGTRLTVV.

This clone showed up just once. CDR3 amino acids: CASSATGDDNQPQHF. The CDR3 coding sequence is TGCGCCAGCAGCGCGACAGGGGACGACAATCAGCCCCAGCATTTT. The V gene is TRBV5-1, the J gene TRBJ1-5; 8 positions agree with TRBD1. Germline values: CDR1 SGHRS, CDR2 YFSETQ. J gave up 3 bases and V 4 bases, and 6 bases lay outside the gene matches. The CDR3 covers 15 residues.

The chain is built from TRBV19 and TRBJ1-6, with unresolved D. The CDR3 is 14 residues long. Per germline, CDR1 LNHDA and CDR2 SQIVND (reference sequence). V gave up 5 bases and J gave up 2 bases, with 7 bases separating them. The CDR3 bases are TGTGCCAGTAGTTATGACGCCTATAATTCACCCCTCCACTTT. This codes for CASSYDAYNSPLHF.

The chain has TRBV5-4 and TRBJ2-3, with D tentatively TRBD1 (6 bases). The CDR3 is 14 amino acids. Germline V gene sequence: CDR1 SGHNT, CDR2 YYREEE (reference sequence). Trimming stripped 2 bases from V and 4 bases from J, with 11 bases between. The CDR3 DNA reads as TGTGCCAGCAGCTTCAACAGGGCGGCAGATACGCAGTATTTT. It yields the protein CASSFNRAADTQYF.

The rearrangement uses TRBV30 and TRBJ2-7; possible D gene TRBD2, 5 bases. The CDR3 covers 11 residues. Germline CDR1 GTSNPN, CDR2 SVGIG (reference sequence). Trimming took 5 bases from V and 3 from J, leaving 8 bases between them. CDR3 bases: TGTGCCTGGGAGGGTAACTACGAGCAGTACTTC. This sequence encodes CAWEGNYEQYF.

The chain joins TRBV6-1 to TRBJ1-1; D call uncertain. V was trimmed by 4 bases and J by 5 bases, leaving 23 bases between them. The germline V gene has CDR1 MNHNS and CDR2 SASEGT. This CDR3 is 17 amino acids long. CDR3 in amino acids: CASSVLDGRGAGTEAFF. The CDR3, as DNA: TGTGCCAGCAGTGTGCTGGATGGACGCGGCGCGGGGACTGAAGCTTTCTTT.

The genes are TRBV15 and TRBJ1-1; D gene unclear. Germline V CDR1 and CDR2: LNHNV, YYDKDF (reference sequence). The CDR3 has 14 residues. Trimming took off 0 bases at V and 1 base at J, with 6 bases between the two ends. CDR3 residues: CATSRDTANTEAFF. As DNA, the CDR3 is TGTGCCACCAGCAGAGATACTGCGAACACTGAAGCTTTCTTT. The full variable domain, its missing parts supplied by reference TRBV15 and TRBJ1-1, is DAMVIQNPRYQVTQFGKPVTLSCSQTLNHNVMYWYQQKSSQAPKLLFHYYDKDFNNEADTPDNFQSRRPNTSFCFLDIRSPGLGDTAMYLCATSRDTANTEAFFGQGTRLTVV.

The chain combines TRBV2 with TRBJ1-2; no definite D call. Trimming shortened V by 1 base and J by 4 bases, and 10 bases separated the two germline ends. CDR1 and CDR2 from the germline V gene are SNHLY and FYNNEI. This CDR3 has 14 amino acids. CDR3 nucleotide sequence: TGTGCCAGCAGTGAAGACGAGCCTCTCTATGGCTACACCTTC. It encodes CASSEDEPLYGYTF.

The genes are TRBV2 and TRBJ1-1; D gene ambiguous. V was cut by 5 bases and J by 7 bases, with 11 bases left in between. This CDR3 contains 12 residues. Germline CDR1 is SNHLY and CDR2 is FYNNEI. The CDR3 spells CASSREGYEAFF. In nucleotides, the CDR3 is TGTGCCAGCAGTAGGGAGGGCTATGAAGCTTTCTTT.

The chain combines TRBV5-1 with TRBJ2-1, with 11 nucleotides matching TRBD2. CDR3 length: 15 residues. The J segment lost 5 bases and the V segment lost 3 bases, leaving 4 bases of the junction unmatched. Per germline, CDR1 SGHRS and CDR2 YFSETQ. The CDR3 loop reads CASSSGTSGNNEQFF. The DNA of the CDR3 is TGCGCCAGCAGCTCCGGGACTAGCGGAAACAATGAGCAGTTCTTC.

The chain has TRBV5-4 and TRBJ2-1; D remains ambiguous. The germline V gene encodes CDR1 SGHNT and CDR2 YYREEE (reference sequence). The CDR3 extends over 16 amino acids. Trimming shortened V by 4 bases and J by 0 bases, and 14 bases separated the two germline ends. This chain's CDR3 is CASSKGRSSSYNEQFF. The CDR3 DNA is TGTGCCAGCAGCAAAGGTCGTTCGAGCTCCTACAATGAGCAGTTCTTC.

The rearrangement uses TRBV5-1 and TRBJ2-5, with D perhaps matching TRBD1 (5 bases). CDR3 length equals 15 residues. V shed 4 bases and J shed 5 bases, with 18 bases lying between them. The germline CDR1 and CDR2 sequences are SGHRS and YFSETQ. In DNA form, the CDR3 reads TGCGCCAGCAGCCTGAATGTGGGGCGCTTGGAGACCCAGTACTTC. Translating gives CASSLNVGRLETQYF.

CDR3 protein: CASSKFDSMNTEAFF. Here the CDR3 DNA reads TGTGCCAGCAGTAAATTTGACAGCATGAACACTGAAGCTTTCTTT. The chain employs TRBV6-6 and TRBJ1-1; maybe TRBD1 (5 bases). This CDR3 region has 15 residues. The V gene's germline CDR1 is MNHNY and CDR2 SVGAGI (reference sequence). Trimming pared 5 bases from V and 0 bases from J, leaving 13 bases between.

The CDR3 sequence: CASSLTQGPGAFF. The CDR3 DNA sequence: TGTGCCAGCAGTTTAACACAGGGGCCTGGGGCTTTCTTT. The chain carries TRBV27 and TRBJ1-1, with 7 bases matching TRBD1. The germline CDR1 and CDR2 sequences are MNHEY and SMNVEV (reference sequence). V was clipped by 2 bases and J by 11 bases; unmatched bases: 8. The CDR3 has 13 residues.